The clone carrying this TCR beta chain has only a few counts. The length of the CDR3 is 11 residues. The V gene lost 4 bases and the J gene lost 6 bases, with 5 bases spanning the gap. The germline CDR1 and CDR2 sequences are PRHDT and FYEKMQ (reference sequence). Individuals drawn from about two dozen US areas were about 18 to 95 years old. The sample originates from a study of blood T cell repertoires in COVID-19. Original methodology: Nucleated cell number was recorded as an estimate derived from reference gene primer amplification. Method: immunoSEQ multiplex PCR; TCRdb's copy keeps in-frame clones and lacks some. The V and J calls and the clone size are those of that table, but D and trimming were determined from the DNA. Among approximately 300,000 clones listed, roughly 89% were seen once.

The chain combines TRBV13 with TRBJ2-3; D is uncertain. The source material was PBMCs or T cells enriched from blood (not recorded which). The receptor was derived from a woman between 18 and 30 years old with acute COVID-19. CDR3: CASSSGDTQYF. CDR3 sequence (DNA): TGTGCCAGCAGCTCCGGGGATACGCAGTATTTT. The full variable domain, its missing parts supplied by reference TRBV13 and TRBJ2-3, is AAGVIQSPRHLIKEKRETATLKCYPIPRHDTVYWYQQGPGQDPQFLISFYEKMQSDKGSIPDRFSAQQFSDYHSELNMSSLELGDSALYFCASSSGDTQYFGPGTRLTVL.